The 5 T cell receptor beta chains presented below share a single source sample, sequenced in a study of T-cell reconstitution after alpha-beta-depleted transplantation in children. Preparation of the TCRbeta library was carried out with unique molecular identifiers. In TCRdb, the PCR reads were re-called with MiXCR into one record per CDR3 protein. This table has about 900,000 distinct CDR3 sequences, 25% to 30% appearing once. The specimen comprised PBMCs, mostly from graft donor cells, sampled 360 days after TCRalphabeta/CD19-depleted stem cell transplant. All receptors come from a boy under two years old who had a stem cell transplant for SCID, so the T cells may come from the graft donor.

The J gene is TRBJ1-4, the V gene TRBV7-9, with D possibly being TRBD1 (5 bases). Germline lookup yields CDR1 SEHNR and CDR2 FQNEAQ (reference sequence). The CDR3 loop spans 15 amino acids. V was shortened by 8 bases and J by 6 bases, with 19 bases between the two germline ends. The DNA of the CDR3 is TGTGCCAGCCGCGTGGGCAGGGCGTCATATGAAAAACTGTTTTTT. It yields the protein CASRVGRASYEKLFF.

The genes are TRBV7-9 and TRBJ2-1; D is possibly TRBD1 or TRBD2 (5 bases each). CDR3 length equals 16 residues. CDR1 and CDR2 from the germline V gene are SEHNR and FQNEAQ (reference sequence). Trimming took 3 bases from V and 5 from J, leaving 17 bases between them. CDR3 amino acids: CASSLPWGSGNNEQFF. Here the CDR3 DNA reads TGTGCCAGCAGCTTGCCCTGGGGGAGCGGAAACAATGAGCAGTTCTTC.

In this sample, this clonotype turned up a few times. This chain links TRBV5-5 with TRBJ1-5; 7 nucleotides match TRBD1. The CDR3 has 15 residues. Unmatched junction bases numbered 7, after V lost 0 bases and J lost 7 bases. Germline loops: CDR1 SGHKS, CDR2 YYEKEE (reference sequence). The CDR3 DNA sequence: TGTGCCAGCAGCTTGGGTCAGGGGGTAAGGCAGCCCCAGCATTTT. It specifies CASSLGQGVRQPQHF.

This clonotype has just a few counts. The chain uses TRBV6-2 or TRBV6-3 and TRBJ2-2; D may be TRBD2 (5 bases). The V end was cut by 6 bases, the J end by 1 base, with 12 bases between. Germline assignment: CDR1 MNHEY and CDR2 SVGEGT. The CDR3 contains 15 residues. The CDR3: CASRGSGRNTGELFF. Here the CDR3 DNA reads TGTGCCAGCAGGGGAAGCGGACGGAACACCGGGGAGCTGTTTTTT.

In this sample, this clonotype turned up a few times. V is TRBV28 and J is TRBJ2-3; no clear D gene. The CDR3 spans 17 residues. V was cut by 2 bases and J by 4 bases, with 19 bases left in between. Germline V gene data show CDR1 as MDHEN and CDR2 as SYDVKM. The CDR3 loop is CASSLKQSALRPDTQYF. CDR3 bases: TGTGCCAGCAGTTTAAAACAATCGGCCCTTAGGCCAGATACGCAGTATTTT.